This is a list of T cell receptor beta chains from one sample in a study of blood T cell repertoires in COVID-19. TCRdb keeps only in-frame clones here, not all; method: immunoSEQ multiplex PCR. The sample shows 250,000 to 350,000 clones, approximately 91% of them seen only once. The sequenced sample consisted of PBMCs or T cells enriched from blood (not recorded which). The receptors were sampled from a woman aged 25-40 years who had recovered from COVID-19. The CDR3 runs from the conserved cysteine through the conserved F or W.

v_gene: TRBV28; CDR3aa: CASSSYSGRGYTQYF
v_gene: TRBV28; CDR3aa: CASSLRLITGKQPQHF
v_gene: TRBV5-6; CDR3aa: CASSPGVYTGELFF
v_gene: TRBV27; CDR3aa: CASSLQGGYEQYF
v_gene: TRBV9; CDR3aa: CASSFRGDANEKLFF
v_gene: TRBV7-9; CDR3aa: CASSLWFRNRNEKLFF
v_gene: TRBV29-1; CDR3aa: CSVLAQGTYGYTF
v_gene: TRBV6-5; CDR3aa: CASMAGLYEQYF
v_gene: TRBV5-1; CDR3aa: CASSLDGRGNTIYF
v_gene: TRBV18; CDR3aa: CASSPEGVQGDTNTEAFF
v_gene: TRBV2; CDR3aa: CASSESIGTSGLYEQYF
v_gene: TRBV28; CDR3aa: CASSFFLADSNQPQHF
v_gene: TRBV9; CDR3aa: CASSTGGETEQYF
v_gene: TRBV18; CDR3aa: CASSPRVAGGKTYNEQFF
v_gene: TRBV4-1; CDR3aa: CASSQDTAGANTEAFF
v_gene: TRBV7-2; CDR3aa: CASSFTDNTFLNEQFF
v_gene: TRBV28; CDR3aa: CASRHLYTGELFF
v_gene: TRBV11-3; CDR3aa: CASSLGQKAFF
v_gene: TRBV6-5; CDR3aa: CASSYVSVLNTEAFF
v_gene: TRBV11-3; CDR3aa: CASSIRGRDSPLHF
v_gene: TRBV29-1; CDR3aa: CSVETWGAPRRNTEAFF
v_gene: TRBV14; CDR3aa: CASSQGDRGNQPQHF
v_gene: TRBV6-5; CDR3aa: CASRMGQGSSEQYF
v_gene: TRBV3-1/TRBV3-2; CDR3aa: CASSQDSGGGYEQYF
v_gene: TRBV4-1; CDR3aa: CASSQEGRIEQYF
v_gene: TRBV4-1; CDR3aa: CASSPAAGSIYEQYF
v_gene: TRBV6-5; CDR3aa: CASSPSRGNSDQYF
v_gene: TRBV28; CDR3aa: CASSLYGARALGTQYF
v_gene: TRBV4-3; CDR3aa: CASSFSRGNTEAFF
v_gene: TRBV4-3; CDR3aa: CASSPWTSGGPYEQYF
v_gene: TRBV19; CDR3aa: CASKTGTGDYGYTF
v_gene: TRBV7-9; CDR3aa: CASSYTGLAGGETQYF
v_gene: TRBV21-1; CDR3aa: CASRRRRGNSSYEQYF
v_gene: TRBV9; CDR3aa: CASSSLGGYNEQFF
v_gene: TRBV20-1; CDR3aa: CSASIRGPLTGELFF
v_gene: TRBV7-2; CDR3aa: CASSTPVNNSPLHF
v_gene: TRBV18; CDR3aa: CASSPDWGLNTEAFF
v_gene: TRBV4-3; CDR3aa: CASSQSTIPTKTQYF
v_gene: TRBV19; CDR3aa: CASSRSGIKSNEQFF
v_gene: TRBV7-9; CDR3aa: CASSVTGIGTDTQYF
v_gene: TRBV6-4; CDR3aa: CASSPGLSNTGELFF
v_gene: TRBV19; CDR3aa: CASSIDSGTMNHNEQFF
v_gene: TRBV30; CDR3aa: CAWTKGLNYGYTF
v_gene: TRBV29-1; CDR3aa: CSVARTVVNTEAFF
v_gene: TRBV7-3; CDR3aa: CASSYAGQGLEAQFF
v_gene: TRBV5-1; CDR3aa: CASSFGETGTEAFF
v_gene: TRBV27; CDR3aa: CASSLSPWGSGHTDTQYF
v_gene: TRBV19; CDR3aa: CALCGRRVRKLFF